These T cell receptor beta chains were read from a single sample in a study of shared clonotypes between healthy human individuals. Assay used: immunoSEQ multiplex PCR; TCRdb lists only in-frame clones, some missing. The sample contains some 2,000,000 clones, about 95% of which appear only once. The material sequenced was naive CD8+ T cells sorted from blood. The receptors here all came from a man aged 18 to 29 in good health. Each CDR3 is given with its conserved first and last residue. Each record gives: D gene, CDR3 length, J gene, clone size, V gene, CDR3 protein, CDR3 DNA. A D gene is named only where the DNA matches it firmly. The size field is filled for only some rows; it gives once, few, many or a size class.

d_call: TRBD2
cdr3_length: 16
j_call: TRBJ2-2
clone_size: .
v_call: TRBV4-1
cdr3_aa: CASSPVAGGYTGELFF
cdr3_nt: TGCGCCAGCAGCCCCGTAGCGGGGGGCTACACCGGGGAGCTGTTTTTT

d_call: TRBD1
cdr3_length: 16
j_call: TRBJ2-1
clone_size: .
v_call: TRBV27
cdr3_aa: CASSLVPSGGYNEQFF
cdr3_nt: TGTGCCAGCAGTTTAGTGCCGTCAGGGGGCTACAATGAGCAGTTCTTC

d_call: .
cdr3_length: 13
j_call: TRBJ1-1
clone_size: .
v_call: TRBV6-5
cdr3_aa: CASSYAGSPEAFF
cdr3_nt: TGTGCCAGCAGTTACGCAGGTTCGCCTGAAGCTTTCTTT

d_call: .
cdr3_length: 13
j_call: TRBJ2-7
clone_size: .
v_call: TRBV5-4
cdr3_aa: CASSWSGKGEQYF
cdr3_nt: TGTGCCAGCAGCTGGTCGGGGAAGGGCGAGCAGTACTTC

d_call: TRBD2
cdr3_length: 16
j_call: TRBJ2-3
clone_size: .
v_call: TRBV7-8
cdr3_aa: CASSLLAGGITDTQYF
cdr3_nt: TGTGCCAGCAGCTTACTAGCGGGAGGGATCACAGATACGCAGTATTTT

d_call: .
cdr3_length: 11
j_call: TRBJ1-1
clone_size: .
v_call: TRBV29-1
cdr3_aa: CSVTQGAEAFF
cdr3_nt: TGCAGCGTTACGCAGGGCGCTGAAGCTTTCTTT

d_call: .
cdr3_length: 17
j_call: TRBJ1-5
clone_size: .
v_call: TRBV28
cdr3_aa: CASSFPPEVYSNQPQHF
cdr3_nt: TGTGCCAGCAGTTTTCCGCCGGAGGTATATAGCAATCAGCCCCAGCATTTT

d_call: .
cdr3_length: 16
j_call: TRBJ2-7
clone_size: .
v_call: TRBV6-4
cdr3_aa: CASSDSNDRPTYEQYF
cdr3_nt: TGTGCCAGCAGTGACTCGAACGACAGGCCCACCTACGAGCAGTACTTC

d_call: .
cdr3_length: 16
j_call: TRBJ2-2
clone_size: .
v_call: TRBV4-3
cdr3_aa: CASSQDAGLGTGELFF
cdr3_nt: TGCGCCAGCAGCCAAGATGCGGGGTTGGGCACCGGGGAGCTGTTTTTT

d_call: .
cdr3_length: 14
j_call: TRBJ1-2
clone_size: .
v_call: TRBV27
cdr3_aa: CASTATGGAGGYTF
cdr3_nt: TGTGCCAGCACCGCGACAGGAGGGGCCGGTGGCTACACCTTC

d_call: .
cdr3_length: 16
j_call: TRBJ2-1
clone_size: .
v_call: TRBV29-1
cdr3_aa: CSVEDRRRSSYNEQFF
cdr3_nt: TGCAGCGTTGAAGATCGTCGGAGAAGCTCCTACAATGAGCAGTTCTTC

d_call: .
cdr3_length: 18
j_call: TRBJ2-7
clone_size: .
v_call: TRBV15
cdr3_aa: CATSRAGSEGGWAYEQYF
cdr3_nt: TGTGCCACCAGCAGAGCCGGATCCGAGGGAGGCTGGGCCTACGAGCAGTACTTC

d_call: .
cdr3_length: 12
j_call: TRBJ1-2
clone_size: few
v_call: TRBV29-1
cdr3_aa: CSVDGGVYGYTF
cdr3_nt: TGCAGCGTTGACGGGGGCGTCTATGGCTACACCTTC

d_call: .
cdr3_length: 15
j_call: TRBJ1-5
clone_size: .
v_call: TRBV10-3
cdr3_aa: CAISESGDSNQPQHF
cdr3_nt: TGTGCCATCAGTGAGTCCGGGGATAGCAATCAGCCCCAGCATTTT

d_call: TRBD2
cdr3_length: 12
j_call: TRBJ2-7
clone_size: .
v_call: TRBV5-1
cdr3_aa: CASSLERGEQYF
cdr3_nt: TGCGCCAGCAGCTTGGAGCGGGGCGAGCAGTACTTC

d_call: .
cdr3_length: 20
j_call: TRBJ2-1
clone_size: .
v_call: TRBV4-3
cdr3_aa: CASSQGSSVPGSATWAEQFF
cdr3_nt: TGCGCCAGCAGCCAAGGCTCCAGCGTCCCCGGGTCCGCAACTTGGGCCGAGCAGTTCTTC

d_call: .
cdr3_length: 14
j_call: TRBJ1-1
clone_size: .
v_call: TRBV6-5
cdr3_aa: CASFVGGMNTEAFF
cdr3_nt: TGTGCCAGTTTCGTGGGGGGTATGAACACTGAAGCTTTCTTT

d_call: .
cdr3_length: 14
j_call: TRBJ1-1
clone_size: .
v_call: TRBV9
cdr3_aa: CASSVGADYTEAFF
cdr3_nt: TGTGCCAGCAGCGTAGGGGCGGATTACACTGAAGCTTTCTTT

d_call: TRBD2
cdr3_length: 14
j_call: TRBJ2-3
clone_size: once
v_call: TRBV2
cdr3_aa: CASSWTSGTDTQYF
cdr3_nt: TGTGCCAGCAGTTGGACTAGCGGGACAGATACGCAGTATTTT

d_call: .
cdr3_length: 14
j_call: TRBJ2-7
clone_size: once
v_call: TRBV9
cdr3_aa: CASSPYLSSYEQYF
cdr3_nt: TGTGCCAGCAGCCCTTACCTTAGCTCCTACGAGCAGTACTTC

d_call: .
cdr3_length: 16
j_call: TRBJ2-2
clone_size: .
v_call: TRBV4-1
cdr3_aa: CASSDIRDKNTGELFF
cdr3_nt: TGCGCCAGCAGCGACATCCGGGACAAGAACACCGGGGAGCTGTTTTTT

d_call: .
cdr3_length: 14
j_call: TRBJ2-2
clone_size: once
v_call: TRBV6-5
cdr3_aa: CASSYSGGAGELFF
cdr3_nt: TGTGCCAGCAGTTACTCAGGGGGGGCCGGGGAGCTGTTTTTT

d_call: TRBD1
cdr3_length: 13
j_call: TRBJ1-1
clone_size: .
v_call: TRBV7-9
cdr3_aa: CASWGPWGQEAFF
cdr3_nt: TGTGCCAGCTGGGGACCATGGGGACAGGAAGCTTTCTTT

d_call: TRBD1
cdr3_length: 14
j_call: TRBJ1-5
clone_size: .
v_call: TRBV5-6
cdr3_aa: CASSSGQGGQPQHF
cdr3_nt: TGTGCCAGCAGCTCGGGACAGGGGGGTCAGCCCCAGCATTTT

d_call: TRBD1
cdr3_length: 15
j_call: TRBJ2-7
clone_size: .
v_call: TRBV11-2
cdr3_aa: CASSFYRGPSYEQYF
cdr3_nt: TGTGCCAGCAGCTTCTACAGGGGGCCCTCCTACGAGCAGTACTTC

d_call: .
cdr3_length: 16
j_call: TRBJ2-5
clone_size: .
v_call: TRBV5-1
cdr3_aa: CASSPEERQRRETQYF
cdr3_nt: TGCGCCAGCAGCCCCGAGGAGAGACAGCGTCGAGAGACCCAGTACTTC

d_call: TRBD2
cdr3_length: 16
j_call: TRBJ2-7
clone_size: .
v_call: TRBV4-2
cdr3_aa: CASSQDPGERGYEQYF
cdr3_nt: TGTGCCAGCAGCCAAGACCCCGGGGAGCGGGGCTACGAGCAGTACTTC

d_call: .
cdr3_length: 13
j_call: TRBJ2-3
clone_size: .
v_call: TRBV19
cdr3_aa: CAAGQHLTDTQYF
cdr3_nt: TGTGCTGCCGGACAGCATCTCACAGATACGCAGTATTTT

d_call: .
cdr3_length: 13
j_call: TRBJ1-1
clone_size: .
v_call: TRBV30
cdr3_aa: CAWSETGNTEAFF
cdr3_nt: TGTGCCTGGAGTGAGACGGGAAACACTGAAGCTTTCTTT

d_call: .
cdr3_length: 15
j_call: TRBJ2-7
clone_size: few
v_call: TRBV7-9
cdr3_aa: CASSHPRDGSYEQYF
cdr3_nt: TGTGCCAGCAGCCATCCCCGGGACGGCTCCTACGAGCAGTACTTC

d_call: .
cdr3_length: 15
j_call: TRBJ2-7
clone_size: once
v_call: TRBV19
cdr3_aa: CASSLVHTASYEQYF
cdr3_nt: TGTGCCAGTAGCCTAGTCCATACAGCTTCCTACGAGCAGTACTTC